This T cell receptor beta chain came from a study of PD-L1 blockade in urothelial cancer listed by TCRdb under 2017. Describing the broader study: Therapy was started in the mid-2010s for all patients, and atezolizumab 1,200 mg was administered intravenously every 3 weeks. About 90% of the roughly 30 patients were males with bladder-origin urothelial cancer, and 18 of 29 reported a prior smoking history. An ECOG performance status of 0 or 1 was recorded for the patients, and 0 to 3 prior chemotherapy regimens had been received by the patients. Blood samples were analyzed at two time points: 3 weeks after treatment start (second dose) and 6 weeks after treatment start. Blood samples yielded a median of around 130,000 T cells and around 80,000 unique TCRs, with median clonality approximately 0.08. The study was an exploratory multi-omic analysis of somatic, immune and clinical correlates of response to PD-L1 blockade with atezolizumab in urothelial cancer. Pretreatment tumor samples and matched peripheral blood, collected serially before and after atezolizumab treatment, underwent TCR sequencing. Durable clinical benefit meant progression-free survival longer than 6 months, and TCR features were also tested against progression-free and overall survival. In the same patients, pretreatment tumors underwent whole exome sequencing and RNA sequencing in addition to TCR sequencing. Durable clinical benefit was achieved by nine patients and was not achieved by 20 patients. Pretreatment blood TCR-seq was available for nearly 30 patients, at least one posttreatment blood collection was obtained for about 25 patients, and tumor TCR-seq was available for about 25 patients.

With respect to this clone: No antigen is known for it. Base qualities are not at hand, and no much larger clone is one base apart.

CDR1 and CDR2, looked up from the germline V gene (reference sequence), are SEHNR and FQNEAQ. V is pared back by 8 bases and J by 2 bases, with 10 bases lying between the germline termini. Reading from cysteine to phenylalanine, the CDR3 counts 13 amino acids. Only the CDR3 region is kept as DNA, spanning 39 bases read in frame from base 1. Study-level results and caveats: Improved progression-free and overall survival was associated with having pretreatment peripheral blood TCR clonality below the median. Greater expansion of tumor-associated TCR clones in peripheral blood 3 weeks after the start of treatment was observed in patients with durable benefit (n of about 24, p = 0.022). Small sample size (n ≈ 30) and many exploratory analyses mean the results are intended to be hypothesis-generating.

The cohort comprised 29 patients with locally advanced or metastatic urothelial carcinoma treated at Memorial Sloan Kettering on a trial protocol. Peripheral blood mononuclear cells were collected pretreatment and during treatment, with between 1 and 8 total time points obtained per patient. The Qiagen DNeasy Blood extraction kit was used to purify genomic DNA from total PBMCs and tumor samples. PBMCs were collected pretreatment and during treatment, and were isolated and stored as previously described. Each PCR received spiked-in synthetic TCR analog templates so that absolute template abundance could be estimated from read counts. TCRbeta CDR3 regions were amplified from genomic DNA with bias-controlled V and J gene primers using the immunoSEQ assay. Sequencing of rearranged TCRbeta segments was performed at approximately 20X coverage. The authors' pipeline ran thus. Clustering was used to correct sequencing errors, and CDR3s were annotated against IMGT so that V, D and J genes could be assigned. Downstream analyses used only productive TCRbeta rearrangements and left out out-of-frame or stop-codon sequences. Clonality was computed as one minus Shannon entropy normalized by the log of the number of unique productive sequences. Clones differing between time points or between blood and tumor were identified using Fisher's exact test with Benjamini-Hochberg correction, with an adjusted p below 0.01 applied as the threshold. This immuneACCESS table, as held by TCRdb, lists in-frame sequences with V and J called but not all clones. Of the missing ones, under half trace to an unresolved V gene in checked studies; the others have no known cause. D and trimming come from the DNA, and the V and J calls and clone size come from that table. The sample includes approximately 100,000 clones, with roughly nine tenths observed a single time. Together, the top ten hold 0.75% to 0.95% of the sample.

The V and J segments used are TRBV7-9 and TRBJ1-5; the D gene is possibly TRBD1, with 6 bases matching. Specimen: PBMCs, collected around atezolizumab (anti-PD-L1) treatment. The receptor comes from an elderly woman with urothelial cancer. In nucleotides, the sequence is TGTGCCAGCGCAGGGGCTGGCAATCAGCCCCAGCATTTT. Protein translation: CASAGAGNQPQHF.